These 24 T cell receptor beta chains were all obtained from the same sample, sequenced in a study of CXCR3-negative and CXCR3-positive naive CD8 T cells. Libraries were UMI-labeled 5' RACE TRB cDNA. TCRdb derives one entry per CDR3 protein from the 5' RACE reads, leaving out DNA. The table for this sample gives 55,000 to 75,000 distinct CDR3 sequences. The study's findings and limits: CXCR3-positive naive cells carried more hydrophobic TRB CDR3s than CXCR3-negative naive cells did.

For these TCRs, the target antigens are not known. Sequencing was done on a sample of naive CXCR3+ CD8+ T cells from blood. Subset: CD45RO-CCR7+CD27+CD95- naive CD8+ T cells expressing CXCR3 (TNR3+). The receptors come from a human donor in good health. Some clones in this sample may be carry-over from other donors' samples.

This rearrangement joins TRBV15 to TRBJ2-1; the TCRdb D gene call, TRBD1, has no DNA to confirm it. The CDR3 covers 15 residues. CDR1 is LNHNV and CDR2 is YYDKDF in the germline V gene (reference sequence). The CDR3 loop reads CATSRGQGSHNEQFF.

The gene calls are TRBV14 and TRBJ2-5; TCRdb proposes TRBD1, but this gene call is untestable without DNA. Germline CDR1 and CDR2: SGHDN and FVKESK. There are 16 residues in the CDR3. The CDR3 protein is CASSQGTGGIQETQYF.

This rearrangement joins TRBV7-2 to TRBJ1-2. Germline V gives CDR1 SGHTA, CDR2 FQGNSA. This CDR3 is built from 16 residues. Here the CDR3 reads CASSPGGMVPNYGYTF.

This rearrangement joins TRBV9 to TRBJ1-1. The length of the CDR3 is 14 residues. Germline V lookup: CDR1 SGDLS, CDR2 YYNGEE. The CDR3 region is CASSVVGSQDGAFF.

This rearrangement joins TRBV4-3 to TRBJ2-7; TCRdb indicates TRBD2, and absent DNA this call remains unverified. The CDR3 loop spans 15 amino acids. CDR1 is LGHNA and CDR2 is YSLEER in the germline V gene. The CDR3: CASSQDSGGGYEQYF.

The gene calls are TRBV4-3 and TRBJ2-7; the TCRdb call, TRBD1, lacks DNA for checking. The CDR3 runs 13 residues. CDR1 LGHNA and CDR2 YSLEER come from the germline V gene. This chain's CDR3 is CASSDSYSYEQYF.

V and J are TRBV12-3 or TRBV12-4 and TRBJ2-1; TCRdb's D call, TRBD2, is unchecked because there is no DNA. This CDR3 has 15 amino acids. CDR3 sequence reads: CASRARDRPYNEQFF.

The CDR3 reads CASSISYEQYF. The rearrangement links TRBV7-2 to TRBJ2-7. Looked up from germline, CDR1 is SGHTA and CDR2 is FQGNSA. CDR3 size: 11 residues.

The V call is TRBV2, the J call TRBJ2-2. CDR3 length: 11 amino acids. In germline, CDR1 is SNHLY, CDR2 FYNNEI. The CDR3 sequence: CASLHGGELFF.

The chain joins TRBV25-1 to TRBJ2-2. CDR1 is MGHDK, CDR2 SYGVNS, per germline. The CDR3 spans 12 residues. The CDR3 sequence: CASSESHGELFF.

V usage is TRBV27 and J usage is TRBJ2-5; lacking DNA, the TRBD1 call made by TCRdb goes unchecked. CDR3 length: 14 residues. Germline V gene lookup returns CDR1 MNHEY and CDR2 SMNVEV (reference sequence). Here the CDR3 reads CASSLWGPGETQYF.

The V and J genes are TRBV29-1 and TRBJ2-2; the TRBD1 assignment by TCRdb is unverifiable without DNA. The CDR3 sequence is 17 residues long. Germline V gene lookup returns CDR1 SQVTM and CDR2 ANQGSEA. This chain's CDR3 is CSVEDSGTSTDTGELFF.

The gene calls are TRBV10-3 and TRBJ2-7; TCRdb names TRBD1, which stays unverified in the absence of DNA. The CDR3 sequence is 12 residues long. Per the germline V gene, CDR1 is ENHRY and CDR2 is SYGVKD. The CDR3: CATSGVSYEQYF.

This chain joins TRBV4-3 and TRBJ1-6. This CDR3 comprises 15 residues. CDR1 is LGHNA and CDR2 is YSLEER in the germline V gene. CDR3: CASSQVWPSNSPLHF.

The CDR3: CASSVDKGVNTEAFF. The rearrangement uses TRBV9 and TRBJ1-1. Germline CDR1 reads SGDLS; CDR2 reads YYNGEE. This CDR3 has 15 residues. Full variable domain (missing parts from reference TRBV9 and TRBJ1-1): DSGVTQTPKHLITATGQRVTLRCSPRSGDLSVYWYQQSLDQGLQFLIQYYNGEERAKGNILERFSAQQFPDLHSELNLSSLELGDSALYFCASSVDKGVNTEAFFGQGTRLTVV.

The chain combines TRBV28 with TRBJ2-7; the D gene TCRdb calls, TRBD1, cannot be checked with no DNA. The CDR3 totals 13 residues. Per the germline V gene, CDR1 is MDHEN and CDR2 is SYDVKM. The CDR3 protein is CASSFWGHDEQYF.

This chain uses TRBV14 with TRBJ2-7; as DNA is missing, the TRBD1 call by TCRdb cannot be tested. The CDR3 spans 17 residues. Germline V gene sequence: CDR1 SGHDN, CDR2 FVKESK. The CDR3 loop is CASSQGVRDRLSYEQYF.

The chain combines TRBV29-1 with TRBJ2-3. The CDR3 is 15 residues long. Germline assignment: CDR1 SQVTM and CDR2 ANQGSEA. CDR3 region: CSVVPAGFPTDTQYF.

The CDR3 is CATSRAPGTSVPNTGELFF. This rearrangement joins TRBV15 to TRBJ2-2; TCRdb indicates TRBD2, and absent DNA this call remains unverified. The CDR3 is made up of 19 amino acids. The V gene's germline CDR1 is LNHNV and CDR2 YYDKDF (reference sequence).

V is TRBV14 and J is TRBJ1-6; TCRdb lists TRBD1, though no DNA is available to test this call. The CDR3 extends over 15 amino acids. Germline V lookup: CDR1 SGHDN, CDR2 FVKESK. The CDR3: CASSRSGVASSPLHF.

This sequence joins TRBV6-5 and TRBJ2-1; TCRdb's D call of TRBD2 is untestable without DNA. There are 14 residues in the CDR3. Germline CDR1 reads MNHEY; CDR2 reads SVGAGI. CDR3 protein: CASSGLAGYNEQFF.

The genes are TRBV7-3 and TRBJ2-7. CDR1 is SGHTA, CDR2 FQGTGA, per germline. This CDR3 contains 13 residues. The CDR3 protein is CASSLRQNYEQYF.

CDR3: CASSHNGGTLSEQYF. The genes are TRBV3-1 and TRBJ2-7; TCRdb's D gene call, TRBD1, goes unchecked for lack of DNA. Germline assignment: CDR1 LGHDT and CDR2 YNNKEL (reference sequence). The CDR3 length is 15 residues.

This sequence joins TRBV7-6 and TRBJ1-1. This CDR3 has 16 amino acids. Germline values: CDR1 SGHVS, CDR2 FNYEAQ. CDR3 in amino acids: CASSLKLGVEAREAFF.